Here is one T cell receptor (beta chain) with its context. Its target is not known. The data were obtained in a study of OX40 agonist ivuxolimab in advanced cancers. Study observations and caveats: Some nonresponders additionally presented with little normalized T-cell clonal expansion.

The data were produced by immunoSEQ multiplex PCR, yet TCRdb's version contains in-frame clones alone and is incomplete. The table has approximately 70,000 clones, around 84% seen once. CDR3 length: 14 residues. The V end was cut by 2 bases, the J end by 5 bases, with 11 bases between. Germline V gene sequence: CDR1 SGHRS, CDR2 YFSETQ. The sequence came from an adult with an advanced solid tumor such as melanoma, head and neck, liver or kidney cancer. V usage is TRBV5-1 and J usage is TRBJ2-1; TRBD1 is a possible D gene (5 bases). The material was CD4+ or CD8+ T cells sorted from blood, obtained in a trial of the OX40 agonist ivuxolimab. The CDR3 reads CASSLGVAHNEQFF. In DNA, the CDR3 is TGCGCCAGCAGCTTAGGGGTGGCTCACAATGAGCAGTTCTTC.